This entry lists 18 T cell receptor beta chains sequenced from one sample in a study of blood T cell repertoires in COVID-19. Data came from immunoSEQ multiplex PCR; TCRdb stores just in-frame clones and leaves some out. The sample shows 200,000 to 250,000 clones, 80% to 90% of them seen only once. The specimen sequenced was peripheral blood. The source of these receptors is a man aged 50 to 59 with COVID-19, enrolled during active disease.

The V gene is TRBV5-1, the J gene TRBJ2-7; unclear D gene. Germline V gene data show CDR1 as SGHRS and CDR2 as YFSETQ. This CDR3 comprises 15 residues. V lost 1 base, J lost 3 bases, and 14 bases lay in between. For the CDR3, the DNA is TGCGCCAGCAGCTTGTTCGCTAACGAAGACTACGAGCAGTACTTC. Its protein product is CASSLFANEDYEQYF.

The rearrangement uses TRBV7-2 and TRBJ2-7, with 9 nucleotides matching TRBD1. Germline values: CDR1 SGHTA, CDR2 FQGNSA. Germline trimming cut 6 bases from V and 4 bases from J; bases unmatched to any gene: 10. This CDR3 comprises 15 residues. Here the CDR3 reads CASSRSRGQGYEQYF. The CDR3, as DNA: TGTGCCAGCAGTCGTTCCCGGGGACAGGGTTACGAGCAGTACTTC.

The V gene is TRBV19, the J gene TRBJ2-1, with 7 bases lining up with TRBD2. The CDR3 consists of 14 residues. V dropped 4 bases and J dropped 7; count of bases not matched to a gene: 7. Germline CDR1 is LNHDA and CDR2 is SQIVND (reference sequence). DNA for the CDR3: TGTGCCAGTAGTACGGCTAGCGGAGAAAATGAGCAGTTCTTC. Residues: CASSTASGENEQFF.

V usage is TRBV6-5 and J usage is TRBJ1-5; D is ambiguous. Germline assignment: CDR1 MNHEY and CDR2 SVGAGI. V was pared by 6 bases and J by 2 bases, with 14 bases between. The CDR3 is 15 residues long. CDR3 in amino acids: CASRAGSSRNQPQHF. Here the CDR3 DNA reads TGTGCCAGCAGGGCCGGGAGTTCTCGCAATCAGCCCCAGCATTTT.

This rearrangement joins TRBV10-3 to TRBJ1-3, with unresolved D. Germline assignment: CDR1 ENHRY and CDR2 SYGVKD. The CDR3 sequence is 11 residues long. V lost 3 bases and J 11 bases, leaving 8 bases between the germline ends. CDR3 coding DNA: TGTGCCATCAGTGAAGAGGTGGCCATATATTTT. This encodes CAISEEVAIYF.

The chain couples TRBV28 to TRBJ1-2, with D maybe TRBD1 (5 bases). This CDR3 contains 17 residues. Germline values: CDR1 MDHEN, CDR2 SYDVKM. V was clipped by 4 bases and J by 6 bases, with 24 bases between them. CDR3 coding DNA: TGTGCCAGCAGTTCCCCCGGTGGTGGGGTGGGACTCAATGGCTACACCTTC. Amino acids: CASSSPGGGVGLNGYTF.

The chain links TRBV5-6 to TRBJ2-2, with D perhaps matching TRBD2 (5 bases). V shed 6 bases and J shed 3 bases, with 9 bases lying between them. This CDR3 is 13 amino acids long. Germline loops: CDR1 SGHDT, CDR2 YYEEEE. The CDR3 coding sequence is TGTGCCAGCAATGAGCGGTACACCGGGGAGCTGTTTTTT. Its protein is CASNERYTGELFF.

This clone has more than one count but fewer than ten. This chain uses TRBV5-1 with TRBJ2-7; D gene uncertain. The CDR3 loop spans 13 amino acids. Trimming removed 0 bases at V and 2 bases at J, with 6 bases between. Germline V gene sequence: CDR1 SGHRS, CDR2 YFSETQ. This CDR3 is CASSLAVTYEQYF. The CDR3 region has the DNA TGCGCCAGCAGCTTGGCCGTTACCTACGAGCAGTACTTC.

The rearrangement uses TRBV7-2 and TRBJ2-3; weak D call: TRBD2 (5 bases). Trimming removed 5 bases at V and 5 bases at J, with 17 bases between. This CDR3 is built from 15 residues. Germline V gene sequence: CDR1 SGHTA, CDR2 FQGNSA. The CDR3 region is CASSPDSSTGDTQYF. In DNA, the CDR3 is TGTGCCAGCAGCCCGGACTCATCCACGGGAGATACGCAGTATTTT. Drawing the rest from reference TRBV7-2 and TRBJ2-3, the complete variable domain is GAGVSQSPSNKVTEKGKDVELRCDPISGHTALYWYRQSLGQGLEFLIYFQGNSAPDKSGLPSDRFSAERTGGSVSTLTIQRTQQEDSAVYLCASSPDSSTGDTQYFGPGTRLTVL.

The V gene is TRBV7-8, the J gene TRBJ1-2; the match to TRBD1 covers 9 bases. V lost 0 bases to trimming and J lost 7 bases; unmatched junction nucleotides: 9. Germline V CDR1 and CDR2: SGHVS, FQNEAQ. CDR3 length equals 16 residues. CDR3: CASSLAFDGTGLGYTF. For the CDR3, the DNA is TGTGCCAGCAGCTTAGCATTCGACGGGACAGGGCTTGGCTACACCTTC.

In DNA form, the CDR3 reads TGTGCCAGCTCACCATCTCAGGGGGCTTACCTGAACACTGAAGCTTTCTTT. Residues: CASSPSQGAYLNTEAFF. The V gene is TRBV18, the J gene TRBJ1-1, with 8 bases fitting TRBD1. The V gene end was trimmed by 2 bases and the J gene end by 0 bases; junction bases not matched to a gene: 8. The length of the CDR3 is 17 residues. Germline loops: CDR1 KGHSH, CDR2 LQKENI.

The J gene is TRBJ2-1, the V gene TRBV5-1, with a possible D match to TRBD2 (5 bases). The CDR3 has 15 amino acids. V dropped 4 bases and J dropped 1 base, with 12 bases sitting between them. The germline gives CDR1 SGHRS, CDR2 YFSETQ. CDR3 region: CASSPASPSYNEQFF. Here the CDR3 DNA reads TGCGCCAGCAGCCCGGCTAGCCCATCCTACAATGAGCAGTTCTTC.

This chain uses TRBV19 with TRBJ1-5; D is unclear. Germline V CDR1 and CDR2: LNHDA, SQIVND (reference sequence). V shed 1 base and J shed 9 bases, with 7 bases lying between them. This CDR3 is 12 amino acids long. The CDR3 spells CASSIVSGPQHF. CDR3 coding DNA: TGTGCCAGTAGTATAGTATCGGGGCCCCAGCATTTT.

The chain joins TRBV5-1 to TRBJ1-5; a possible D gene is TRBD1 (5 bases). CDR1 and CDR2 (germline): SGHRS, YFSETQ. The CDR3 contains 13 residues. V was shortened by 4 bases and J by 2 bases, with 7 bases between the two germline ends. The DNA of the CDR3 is TGCGCCAGCAGCCCGACAGGCAATCAGCCCCAGCATTTT. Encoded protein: CASSPTGNQPQHF.

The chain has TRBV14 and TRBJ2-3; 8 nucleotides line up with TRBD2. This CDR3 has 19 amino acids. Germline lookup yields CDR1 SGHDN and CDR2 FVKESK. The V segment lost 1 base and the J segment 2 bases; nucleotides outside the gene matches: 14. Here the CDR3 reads CASSQARGRTSRFTDTQYF. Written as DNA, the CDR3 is TGTGCCAGCAGCCAAGCGCGGGGGAGGACTAGCAGATTCACAGATACGCAGTATTTT. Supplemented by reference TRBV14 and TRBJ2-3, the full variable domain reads EAGVTQFPSHSVIEKGQTVTLRCDPISGHDNLYWYRRVMGKEIKFLLHFVKESKQDESGMPNNRFLAERTGGTYSTLKVQPAELEDSGVYFCASSQARGRTSRFTDTQYFGPGTRLTVL.

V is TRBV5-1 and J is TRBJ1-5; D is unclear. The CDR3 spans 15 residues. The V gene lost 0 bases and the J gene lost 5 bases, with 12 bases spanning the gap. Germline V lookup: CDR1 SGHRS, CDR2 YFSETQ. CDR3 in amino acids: CASSLVAGVDQPQHF. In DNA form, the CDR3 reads TGCGCCAGCAGCTTGGTCGCCGGGGTCGATCAGCCCCAGCATTTT.

Written as DNA, the CDR3 is TGTGCCAGTAGTATAGTCGAGGGGGCGTATGGCTACACCTTC. Encoded protein: CASSIVEGAYGYTF. The V and J genes are TRBV19 and TRBJ1-2, with 7 bases identical to TRBD1. CDR3 size: 14 residues. Germline values: CDR1 LNHDA, CDR2 SQIVND (reference sequence). With 1 base clipped from V and 5 bases from J, the junction kept 4 bases outside the gene matches.

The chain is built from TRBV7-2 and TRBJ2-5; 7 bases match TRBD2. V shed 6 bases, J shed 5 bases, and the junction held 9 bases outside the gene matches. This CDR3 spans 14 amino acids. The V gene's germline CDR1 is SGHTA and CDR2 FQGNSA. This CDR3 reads CASRGTIGWETQYF. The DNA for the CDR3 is TGTGCCAGCAGGGGGACTATCGGTTGGGAGACCCAGTACTTC.